The 5 T cell receptor beta chains below come from one sample, sequenced in a study of shared clonotypes between healthy human individuals. Here immunoSEQ multiplex PCR was the method, and the copy in TCRdb shows in-frame clones only, minus some. The table has some 800,000 clones, around 93% seen once. CD45RO negativity and positive selection for CCR7 defined naive CD8 cells, a population that excluded terminally differentiated effector memory CD45RA+ cells. Specimen: naive CD8+ T cells sorted from blood. The origin of the receptors is a man aged 25 to 40 in good health.

Only one count was recorded for this clone. The chain carries TRBV27 and TRBJ2-1; perhaps TRBD2 as D (6 bases). Germline CDR1 reads MNHEY; CDR2 reads SMNVEV (reference sequence). Trimming took 4 bases from V and 10 from J, leaving 11 bases between them. The CDR3 extends over 12 amino acids. The CDR3 spells CASSYGLTEQFF. DNA for the CDR3: TGTGCCAGCAGTTACGGACTAACGGAGCAGTTCTTC.

To note about this clone: Additional DNA sequences in this sample encode the identical CDR3. The chain joins TRBV9 to TRBJ2-2; 10 bases are shared with TRBD2. CDR1 is SGDLS, CDR2 YYNGEE, per germline. The CDR3 extends over 15 amino acids. V was clipped by 0 bases and J by 5 bases; unmatched bases: 1. The CDR3 DNA reads as TGTGCCAGCAGCGTAGAAGCGGGAGGGACCGGGGAGCTGTTTTTT. This translates into CASSVEAGGTGELFF. The full variable domain, with the rest looked up from reference TRBV9 and TRBJ2-2, is DSGVTQTPKHLITATGQRVTLRCSPRSGDLSVYWYQQSLDQGLQFLIQYYNGEERAKGNILERFSAQQFPDLHSELNLSSLELGDSALYFCASSVEAGGTGELFFGEGSRLTVL.

CDR3 nucleotides: TGTGCCAGCCCGAGCCCCAGAGGAAACACCATATATTTT. Encoded protein: CASPSPRGNTIYF. This chain uses TRBV2 with TRBJ1-3, with D unresolved. The CDR3 length is 13 residues. V was clipped by 8 bases and J by 4 bases, with 12 bases between them. The V gene's germline CDR1 is SNHLY and CDR2 FYNNEI.

This sequence joins TRBV27 and TRBJ1-1; D is perhaps TRBD1 (5 bases). The CDR3 has 15 amino acids. V was trimmed by 3 bases and J by 0 bases, leaving 11 bases between them. Germline CDR1 is MNHEY and CDR2 is SMNVEV (reference sequence). The CDR3 nucleotides read TGTGCCAGCAGTTTTATAACAGGATTGAACACTGAAGCTTTCTTT. As protein: CASSFITGLNTEAFF.

CDR3 sequence (DNA): TGCGCCAGCAAGGTCAGGGCCTCCGGGGAGCTGTTTTTT. This sequence encodes CASKVRASGELFF. This chain joins TRBV5-1 and TRBJ2-2; the D gene is possibly TRBD1 (5 bases). V shed 6 bases and J shed 6 bases, with 12 bases lying between them. CDR3 length equals 13 residues. Germline CDR1 is SGHRS and CDR2 is YFSETQ.